This TCR beta chain emerged from a study of shared clonotypes between healthy human individuals. Sequencing was at deep level. Measured with immunoSEQ multiplex PCR; TCRdb has only the in-frame clones, and not every one. The sample has about 490,000 clones, about 84% seen once. Germline CDR1 reads SGHTA; CDR2 reads FQGNSA. The CDR3 sequence is 13 residues long. V was clipped by 1 base and J by 1 base, with 4 bases between them. Study-wide results and caveats: Only blood was sampled, and tissue TCR repertoires likely differ from blood ones.

Researchers drew on roughly 84 million PBMCs for genomic DNA from unsorted samples. About this clone: The target antigen is unknown. One base separates it from a far larger clone, so it is likely a read error.

The J gene is TRBJ1-1, the V gene TRBV7-2; D is unclear. The clonotype was recovered from a woman between 40 and 50 years old in good health. Some clones in this sample may be carry-over from other donors' samples. The sequenced sample was PBMCs. CDR3 amino acids: CASSLVQNTEAFF. CDR3 sequence (DNA): TGTGCCAGCAGCTTAGTTCAGAACACTGAAGCTTTCTTT.